The clone carrying this T cell receptor beta chain has just a few counts. V shed 8 bases and J shed 4 bases, with 7 bases lying between them. This CDR3 is built from 11 residues. Each TCR cDNA molecule carried a unique molecular identifier. One entry per CDR3 protein results from TCRdb running MiXCR on the 5' RACE reads. The sample has over 50,000 distinct CDR3 sequences, approximately 6% seen once. The data derive from a study of spatial heterogeneity in lung cancer. Study-level background: Alpha-chain sequences were consistently detected in smaller numbers than beta-chain sequences.

Time point: sample taken at primary tumor resection. The donor group consisted of 55 to 85 patients who had untreated, early-stage non-small cell lung cancer. From tumor, nontumor lung or frozen PBMC, whole RNA was taken unsorted for sequencing. The sequence was collected from a female donor with early-stage non-small cell lung cancer. Sequencing was performed on PBMCs, taken at surgery. V usage is TRBV12-3 or TRBV12-4 and J usage is TRBJ2-3; tentatively, D is TRBD2 (6 bases). CDR3: CASGTADTQYF. CDR3 DNA sequence: TGTGCCAGCGGGACTGCAGATACGCAGTATTTT.